The present T cell receptor (beta chain) was sequenced within a study of OX40 agonist ivuxolimab in advanced cancers. No patient had autoimmune disease or received systemic immunosuppression. Of note for this clone: Its antigen is unidentified.

Broader study findings: Several nonresponders also turned out to have low normalized T-cell clonal expansion. Expanded clones were, on average, more numerous among CD8+ T cells than CD4+. Undetermined was the antigen specificity of the expanded peripheral T cells.

Clones were read by immunoSEQ multiplex PCR, and TCRdb kept only the in-frame ones, dropping some. Here the sample spans approximately 74,000 clones, about nine tenths being singletons. V was pared by 2 bases and J by 6 bases, with 13 bases between. There are 14 residues in the CDR3. Germline V gene data show CDR1 as SGHTA and CDR2 as FQGTGA. This chain connects TRBV7-3 to TRBJ1-1; no reliable D call. This clonotype was obtained from an adult with an advanced solid tumor such as melanoma, head and neck, liver or kidney cancer. The sample in question was CD4+ or CD8+ T cells sorted from blood, obtained in a trial of the OX40 agonist ivuxolimab. CDR3 loop: CASSLEAIGAEAFF. CDR3 nucleotides: TGTGCCAGCAGCTTAGAGGCGATTGGAGCTGAAGCTTTCTTT.